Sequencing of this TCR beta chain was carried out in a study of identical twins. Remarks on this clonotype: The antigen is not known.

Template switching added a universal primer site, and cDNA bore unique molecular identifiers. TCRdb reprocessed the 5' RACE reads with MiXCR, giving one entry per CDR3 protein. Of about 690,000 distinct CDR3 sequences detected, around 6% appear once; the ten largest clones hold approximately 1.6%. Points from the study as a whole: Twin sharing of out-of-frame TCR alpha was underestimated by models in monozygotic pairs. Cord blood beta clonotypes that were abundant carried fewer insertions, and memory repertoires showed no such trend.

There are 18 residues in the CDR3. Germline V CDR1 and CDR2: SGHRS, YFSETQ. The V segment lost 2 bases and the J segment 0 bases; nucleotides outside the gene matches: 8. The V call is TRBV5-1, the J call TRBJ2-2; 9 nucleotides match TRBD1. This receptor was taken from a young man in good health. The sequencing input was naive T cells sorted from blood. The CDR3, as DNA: TGCGCCAGCAGCTTCCACCCGCGGACAGGGGCGAACACCGGGGAGCTGTTTTTT. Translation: CASSFHPRTGANTGELFF.